This TCR beta chain appears in the sequencing data of a study of CD8+ T cells in alopecia areata. V lost 5 bases to trimming and J lost 7 bases, with 18 bases between them. The CDR3 runs to 15 residues. The germline V gene has CDR1 MNHEY and CDR2 SVGAGI. Investigators isolated RNA and reverse transcribed it into cDNA to act as the sequencing template. Repertoires were generated with immunoSEQ multiplex PCR, while TCRdb's copy carries only in-frame clones and drops some. Here the sample spans fewer than 250,000 clones, around 60% being singletons. Documented treatment: oral pan-JAK inhibitor, 5-10 mg twice daily. Concerning this clone: Its antigen remains unknown.

Study observations and caveats: Administration of tofacitinib significantly diminished scalp clonality and expanded CD8+ clones within the top 100. Clonality was higher in lesional than normal scalp, especially in alopecia totalis/universalis.

This sample comprised CD4+ T cells sorted from blood, obtained at week 4, from a patient treated with tofacitinib. The sequence was collected from a human donor with alopecia areata. This chain links TRBV6-5 with TRBJ1-5, with D perhaps matching TRBD1 (5 bases). The CDR3 bases are TGTGCCAGCAGTGCAGGTGTGGGGCTAGGGCAGCCCCAGCATTTT. Its protein is CASSAGVGLGQPQHF.